What follows describes a single T cell receptor beta chain. The antigen is undetermined. Unique molecular identifiers were present in the TCR beta cDNA libraries. The yield from about 1 to 10 million T cells was roughly 500,000 cDNA molecules in total. One entry per CDR3 protein, called by TCRdb with MiXCR from the PCR reads. The sample lists 550,000 to 700,000 distinct CDR3 sequences, roughly 46% occurring once. The sample originates from a study of post-analysis software for immune sequencing data. Study at large: Relapsing-remitting, secondary progressive and progressive-relapsing forms made up the multiple sclerosis disease courses. Study-level results: With F measure, samples from one preparation batch clustered together strongly. TRBV5-6, TRBV5-1 and TRBV20-1 belonged to a set of about five TRBV segments that were more frequent in patients than controls. When compared against controls, multiple sclerosis patients showed significantly lower normalized Chao1 diversity.

The CDR3 length is 14 residues. V lost 4 bases and J 5 bases, leaving 11 bases between the germline ends. The germline gives CDR1 MGHRA, CDR2 YSYEKL. This chain joins TRBV4-1 and TRBJ2-2; D may be TRBD1 or TRBD2 (5 bases each). Sequenced material: blood. This clonotype was obtained from a girl aged 5-17 years with multiple sclerosis. The DNA for the CDR3 is TGCGCCAGCAGCCGGGGGAGTCGGACCGGGGAGCTGTTTTTT. Translated: CASSRGSRTGELFF.